This T cell receptor beta chain was documented in a study of CD8+ T cells in alopecia areata. Treatment in this sample: oral pan-JAK inhibitor, 5-10 mg twice daily. General observations from the study: More clonal than normal scalp was lesional scalp, particularly alopecia totalis/universalis. Scalp and blood samples kept many expanded lesional clones throughout tofacitinib.

Reverse transcription of extracted RNA yielded cDNA, which provided the sequencing template. Assay used: immunoSEQ multiplex PCR; TCRdb lists only in-frame clones, some missing. The sample carries some 160,000 clones, about two thirds recorded once. About this clone: Its specificity is not known.

CDR3 size: 14 residues. CDR1 and CDR2 (germline): SEHNR, FQNEAQ (reference sequence). The V gene lost 4 bases and the J gene lost 4 bases, with 13 bases spanning the gap. This TCR derives from a human donor with alopecia areata. The V and J genes are TRBV7-9 and TRBJ1-2; a possible D gene is TRBD1 (5 bases). Here the sequenced sample was CD4+ T cells sorted from blood, taken at week 4, from a patient treated with tofacitinib. The CDR3 nucleotides are TGTGCCAGCAGCTACCGGGTGGGGGGCTATGGCTACACCTTC. Encoded protein: CASSYRVGGYGYTF.